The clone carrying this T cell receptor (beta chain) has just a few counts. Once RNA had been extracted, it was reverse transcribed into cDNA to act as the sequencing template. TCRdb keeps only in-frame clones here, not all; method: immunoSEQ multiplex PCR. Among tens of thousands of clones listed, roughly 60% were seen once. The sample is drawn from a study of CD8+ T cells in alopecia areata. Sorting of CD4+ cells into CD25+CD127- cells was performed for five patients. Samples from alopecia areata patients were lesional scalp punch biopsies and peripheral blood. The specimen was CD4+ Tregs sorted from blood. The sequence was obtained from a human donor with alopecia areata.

The CDR3 region is CASKNSNQPQHF. The CDR3 DNA reads TGTGCCAGCAAAAATAGCAATCAGCCCCAGCATTTT. The V and J genes are TRBV28 and TRBJ1-5; D not resolved. Trimming pared 7 bases from V and 0 bases from J, leaving 4 bases between. The CDR3 is made up of 12 amino acids. Looked up from germline, CDR1 is MDHEN and CDR2 is SYDVKM.